Listed below are T cell receptor beta chains from one sample, sequenced in a study of T-cell reconstitution after alpha-beta-depleted transplantation in children. TCRdb re-derived calls from the PCR reads in MiXCR, one entry per CDR3 protein. The table includes approximately 500,000 distinct CDR3 sequences, approximately 10% detected once. The sample was PBMCs, taken before TCRalphabeta/CD19-depleted stem cell transplant. All receptors come from a child aged 2-9 years with inherited bone marrow failure, due to receive a stem cell transplant. Both conserved end residues are part of each CDR3. The order of the fields is J gene, V gene, D gene, clone size, CDR3 DNA, CDR3 protein. The D gene is left open where the match is weak. Only some rows state a clone size, as once, few, many or a class for expanded clones.

j_gene: TRBJ2-1; v_gene: TRBV5-1; d_gene: -; abundance: few; CDR3nt: TGCGCCAGCAGCTTGACGGCAAGTACTACCTACAATGAGCAGTTCTTC; CDR3aa: CASSLTASTTYNEQFF
j_gene: TRBJ2-4; v_gene: TRBV5-1; d_gene: TRBD1; abundance: many; CDR3nt: TGCGCCAGCAGCCGCGACAGGGCAACCTTGGGAGTACCCAAAAACATTCAGTACTTC; CDR3aa: CASSRDRATLGVPKNIQYF
j_gene: TRBJ2-5; v_gene: TRBV10-3; d_gene: TRBD2; abundance: many; CDR3nt: TGTGCCATCAGTGGCGCTAGCGGCCAAGAGACCCAGTACTTC; CDR3aa: CAISGASGQETQYF
j_gene: TRBJ2-1; v_gene: TRBV7-2; d_gene: -; abundance: many; CDR3nt: TGTGCCAGCAGCTTAGCGAATAGAGAGCAGTTCTTC; CDR3aa: CASSLANREQFF
j_gene: TRBJ2-3; v_gene: TRBV27; d_gene: TRBD2; abundance: many; CDR3nt: TGTGCCAGCAGTTTTCAGCCGGGAGGGCCGGGCACAGATACGCAGTATTTT; CDR3aa: CASSFQPGGPGTDTQYF
j_gene: TRBJ2-7; v_gene: TRBV4-3; d_gene: TRBD2; abundance: many; CDR3nt: TGCGCCAGCAGCGAAACTAGCGGGAGGCTCTACGAGCAGTACTTC; CDR3aa: CASSETSGRLYEQYF
j_gene: TRBJ2-7; v_gene: TRBV6-2/TRBV6-3; d_gene: -; abundance: many; CDR3nt: TGTGCCAGCAGTACCGATACCTACGAGCAGTACTTC; CDR3aa: CASSTDTYEQYF
j_gene: TRBJ2-2; v_gene: TRBV4-3; d_gene: TRBD2; abundance: few; CDR3nt: TGCGCCAGCAGCCCGGGAGGCGCCGGGGAGCTGTTTTTT; CDR3aa: CASSPGGAGELFF
j_gene: TRBJ2-1; v_gene: TRBV27; d_gene: TRBD2; abundance: many; CDR3nt: TGTGCCAGCAGTTTCGAACTAGCGGGACTGGATGAGCAGTTCTTC; CDR3aa: CASSFELAGLDEQFF
j_gene: TRBJ1-1; v_gene: TRBV7-9; d_gene: TRBD1; abundance: -; CDR3nt: TGTGCCAGCAGCTTCACCTGGACAGGGGTCAACACTGAAGCTTTCTTT; CDR3aa: CASSFTWTGVNTEAFF
j_gene: TRBJ2-7; v_gene: TRBV10-3; d_gene: -; abundance: many; CDR3nt: TGTGCCATTCCTGTTGGTTCCGGGGGCGGGAGAGCGAGGGAGCAGTACTTC; CDR3aa: CAIPVGSGGGRAREQYF
j_gene: TRBJ1-6; v_gene: TRBV9; d_gene: -; abundance: -; CDR3nt: TGTGCCAGCAGCGTGTCGACAGGACGATTTTCACCCCTCCACTTT; CDR3aa: CASSVSTGRFSPLHF
j_gene: TRBJ2-2; v_gene: TRBV11-2; d_gene: TRBD2; abundance: many; CDR3nt: TGTGCCAGCAGCCGCGGGAGCGGAGGTACCGGGGAGCTGTTTTTT; CDR3aa: CASSRGSGGTGELFF
j_gene: TRBJ2-3; v_gene: TRBV7-2; d_gene: -; abundance: -; CDR3nt: TGTGCCAGCAAACGCGGGACTCGCACAGATACGCAGTATTTT; CDR3aa: CASKRGTRTDTQYF
j_gene: TRBJ2-3; v_gene: TRBV12-3/TRBV12-4; d_gene: -; abundance: many; CDR3nt: TGTGCCAGCAGCCGCGATAGCGATACGCAGTATTTT; CDR3aa: CASSRDSDTQYF
j_gene: TRBJ2-1; v_gene: TRBV3-1; d_gene: -; abundance: many; CDR3nt: TGTGCCAGCAGCGACGGACAGAGAAGTGAGCAGTTCTTC; CDR3aa: CASSDGQRSEQFF
j_gene: TRBJ2-5; v_gene: TRBV20-1; d_gene: -; abundance: -; CDR3nt: TGCAGTGCTCGAGGGGACGACCAAGAGACCCAGTACTTC; CDR3aa: CSARGDDQETQYF
j_gene: TRBJ2-1; v_gene: TRBV4-3; d_gene: -; abundance: many; CDR3nt: TGCGCCAGCAGCCAAAGGGCAGGCGGCTGGTTGAATGAGCAGTTCTTC; CDR3aa: CASSQRAGGWLNEQFF
j_gene: TRBJ2-1; v_gene: TRBV4-1; d_gene: -; abundance: many; CDR3nt: TGCGCCAGCAGCCAAGATGCCAGGAGCAATGAGCAGTTCTTC; CDR3aa: CASSQDARSNEQFF
j_gene: TRBJ2-7; v_gene: TRBV7-9; d_gene: -; abundance: many; CDR3nt: TGTGCCAGCAGCTTCGGAGGGGACTTGACCTACGAGCAGTACTTC; CDR3aa: CASSFGGDLTYEQYF
j_gene: TRBJ2-7; v_gene: TRBV20-1; d_gene: -; abundance: many; CDR3nt: TGCAGTGCTAGAGAGCCCCAGGGGACCTACGAGCAGTACTTC; CDR3aa: CSAREPQGTYEQYF
j_gene: TRBJ2-2; v_gene: TRBV7-9; d_gene: -; abundance: many; CDR3nt: TGTGCCAGCAGCTTAGGTTGGTCCCAGACCGGGGAGCTGTTTTTT; CDR3aa: CASSLGWSQTGELFF
j_gene: TRBJ2-7; v_gene: TRBV5-1; d_gene: -; abundance: many; CDR3nt: TGCGCCAGCAGCTTGGAGCATAGCACCTACGAGCAGTACTTC; CDR3aa: CASSLEHSTYEQYF
j_gene: TRBJ2-1; v_gene: TRBV10-1; d_gene: TRBD2; abundance: few; CDR3nt: TGCGCCAGCAGTGAAGGCGCGGGACTACCGTCCGATGAGCAGTTCTTC; CDR3aa: CASSEGAGLPSDEQFF
j_gene: TRBJ2-7; v_gene: TRBV6-6; d_gene: -; abundance: many; CDR3nt: TGTGCCAGCAGAAAGACCCTCGCGGACGAGCAGTACTTC; CDR3aa: CASRKTLADEQYF
j_gene: TRBJ2-2; v_gene: TRBV12-3/TRBV12-4; d_gene: -; abundance: -; CDR3nt: TGTGCCAGCAGTTTTTATCGTACCGGGGAGCTGTTTTTT; CDR3aa: CASSFYRTGELFF
j_gene: TRBJ1-1; v_gene: TRBV27; d_gene: TRBD1; abundance: many; CDR3nt: TGTGCCAGCAGTTCAGACAGGGGGTGGGTCACTGAAGCTTTCTTT; CDR3aa: CASSSDRGWVTEAFF
j_gene: TRBJ2-2; v_gene: TRBV5-1; d_gene: TRBD1; abundance: -; CDR3nt: TGCGCCAGCAGCTTGACCGGGACAGGGGGCTTGGGCACCGGGGAGCTGTTTTTT; CDR3aa: CASSLTGTGGLGTGELFF
j_gene: TRBJ1-6; v_gene: TRBV9; d_gene: TRBD1; abundance: many; CDR3nt: TGTGCCAGCAGCCCCGCGGACAGGGCATCACCCCTCCACTTT; CDR3aa: CASSPADRASPLHF
j_gene: TRBJ2-1; v_gene: TRBV20-1; d_gene: -; abundance: many; CDR3nt: TGCAGTGCGAAAGTCCCGGGGCTTGTCAATGAGCAGTTCTTC; CDR3aa: CSAKVPGLVNEQFF
j_gene: TRBJ2-2; v_gene: TRBV6-5; d_gene: TRBD1; abundance: many; CDR3nt: TGTGCCAGCAGTTACTCGCTGACCCGCCGACAGGGATGGGCCGGGGAGCTGTTTTTT; CDR3aa: CASSYSLTRRQGWAGELFF
j_gene: TRBJ2-3; v_gene: TRBV6-1; d_gene: TRBD2; abundance: many; CDR3nt: TGTGCCAGCAGAAACCGCCTAGCGGGAGGGCGTGAAGATACGCAGTATTTT; CDR3aa: CASRNRLAGGREDTQYF
j_gene: TRBJ2-3; v_gene: TRBV2; d_gene: -; abundance: few; CDR3nt: TGTGCCAGCAGTGAAAGACGGGGGCTCCTCACAGATACGCAGTATTTT; CDR3aa: CASSERRGLLTDTQYF
j_gene: TRBJ1-2; v_gene: TRBV27; d_gene: -; abundance: many; CDR3nt: TGTGCCAGCAGTTTACGAGGGGTCGATGGCTACACCTTC; CDR3aa: CASSLRGVDGYTF
j_gene: TRBJ1-5; v_gene: TRBV10-3; d_gene: -; abundance: many; CDR3nt: TGTGCCATCAGCGGGGGCAATCAGCCCCAGCATTTT; CDR3aa: CAISGGNQPQHF
j_gene: TRBJ1-6; v_gene: TRBV4-3; d_gene: -; abundance: few; CDR3nt: TGCGCCAGCAGCCAAGACGGACGGGGGAGCTCCTATAATTCACCCCTCCACTTT; CDR3aa: CASSQDGRGSSYNSPLHF
j_gene: TRBJ2-1; v_gene: TRBV5-4; d_gene: -; abundance: -; CDR3nt: TGTGCCAGCTTTCGACGGGATGTCAATGAGCAGTTCTTC; CDR3aa: CASFRRDVNEQFF
j_gene: TRBJ1-2; v_gene: TRBV5-5; d_gene: -; abundance: -; CDR3nt: TGTGCCAGCAGCTTCAGAACGGGGGGACTTGGCTACACCTTC; CDR3aa: CASSFRTGGLGYTF
j_gene: TRBJ2-5; v_gene: TRBV5-1; d_gene: -; abundance: few; CDR3nt: TGCGCCAGCAGCCAGGACACCCCTCAAGAGACCCAGTACTTC; CDR3aa: CASSQDTPQETQYF
j_gene: TRBJ1-5; v_gene: TRBV27; d_gene: TRBD1; abundance: -; CDR3nt: TGTGCCAGCAGTTTGGGGACAGTTGTTTATAGCAATCAGCCCCAGCATTTT; CDR3aa: CASSLGTVVYSNQPQHF
j_gene: TRBJ2-5; v_gene: TRBV27; d_gene: -; abundance: many; CDR3nt: TGTGCCAGCAGTCGCCGGATTGGGGAGACCCAGTACTTC; CDR3aa: CASSRRIGETQYF
j_gene: TRBJ1-1; v_gene: TRBV15; d_gene: TRBD1; abundance: -; CDR3nt: TGTGCCACCAGCAGAGGCCGGGACAGGGGTGACACTGAAGCTTTCTTT; CDR3aa: CATSRGRDRGDTEAFF
j_gene: TRBJ1-6; v_gene: TRBV4-1; d_gene: -; abundance: many; CDR3nt: TGCGCCAGCAGCCAAGATGGTAGGGTACTCTCACCCCTCCACTTT; CDR3aa: CASSQDGRVLSPLHF
j_gene: TRBJ2-3; v_gene: TRBV11-2; d_gene: -; abundance: many; CDR3nt: TGTGCCAGCAGCTTACACTGGGAAGGGGATACGCAGTATTTT; CDR3aa: CASSLHWEGDTQYF
j_gene: TRBJ2-2; v_gene: TRBV7-9; d_gene: TRBD1; abundance: many; CDR3nt: TGTGCCAGCAGCTCTGGACAGGGAATCGGGGAGCTGTTTTTT; CDR3aa: CASSSGQGIGELFF
j_gene: TRBJ2-7; v_gene: TRBV12-3/TRBV12-4; d_gene: -; abundance: many; CDR3nt: TGTGCCAGCAGTTTTCGGCGGGACCCACCTTACGAGCAGTACTTC; CDR3aa: CASSFRRDPPYEQYF
j_gene: TRBJ2-3; v_gene: TRBV27; d_gene: TRBD2; abundance: many; CDR3nt: TGTGCCAGCAGTTGGGGACTACGCACAGATACGCAGTATTTT; CDR3aa: CASSWGLRTDTQYF